This section outlines one T cell receptor (beta chain) sequence together with its context. This specimen belongs to a study of T cell changes during pregnancy in multiple sclerosis. The germline V gene has CDR1 LNHDA and CDR2 SQIVND (reference sequence). The CDR3 is 17 amino acids. Trimming shortened V by 7 bases and J by 6 bases, and 25 bases separated the two germline ends. Assay: immunoSEQ multiplex PCR; the TCRdb copy retains only in-frame clones and omits some. This table has 90,000 or so clones, over 85% appearing once. This chain links TRBV19 with TRBJ2-4, with D possibly TRBD1 on 7 matching bases. Sequencing was performed on peripheral blood, taken after pregnancy. This clonotype was sampled from a female donor in good health, enrolled as a control in a pregnancy study. CDR3 coding DNA: TGTGCCAGTACTCCCTGGGGGCAGGGGGGATTGGGAAACATTCAGTACTTC. Translation: CASTPWGQGGLGNIQYF. The variable domain in full, completed from reference TRBV19 and TRBJ2-4, reads DGGITQSPKYLFRKEGQNVTLSCEQNLNHDAMYWYRQDPGQGLRLIYYSQIVNDFQKGDIAEGYSVSREKKESFPLTVTSAQKNPTAFYLCASTPWGQGGLGNIQYFGAGTRLSVL.